This entry features one T cell receptor (beta chain) sequence. Its antigen is currently unknown. The protocol was immunoSEQ multiplex PCR, while the TCRdb copy is restricted to in-frame clones and leaves out a portion. The sample lists over 50,000 clones, 80% occurring once. This sample was taken from a study of T cell responses to AZD1222 COVID-19 vaccine. Study results and caveats: Recipients of two AZD1222 doses showed rising Spike-specific TCR breadth and depth.

The CDR3 loop spans 15 amino acids. The germline V gene has CDR1 SGHAT and CDR2 FQNNGV. J lost 2 bases, V lost 4 bases, and 5 bases had no gene match. The TCR comes from an adult who received the AZD1222 COVID-19 vaccine. V and J are TRBV11-2 and TRBJ1-5, with 7 bases aligning to TRBD1. Sequencing was performed on peripheral blood, taken 28 days after the second AZD1222 dose. The DNA for the CDR3 is TGTGCCAGCAGCTACGGGACAGTAGGCAATCAGCCCCAGCATTTT. Protein sequence: CASSYGTVGNQPQHF.